Listed here are 24 T cell receptor beta chains from one sample, sequenced in a study of PD-L1 blockade in urothelial cancer. Assay used: immunoSEQ multiplex PCR; TCRdb lists only in-frame clones, some missing. The sample contains more than 80,000 clones, more than 75% of which appear only once. The sample consisted of PBMCs, taken around atezolizumab (anti-PD-L1) treatment. These receptor sequences come from a man between 70 and 80 years old with urothelial cancer.

The rearrangement uses TRBV5-1 and TRBJ2-1; the D gene is possibly TRBD1 (5 bases). Germline CDR1 SGHRS, CDR2 YFSETQ. V gave up 4 bases and J gave up 5 bases, with 10 bases separating them. There are 13 residues in the CDR3. The CDR3 here is CASSPRQNNEQFF. CDR3 sequence (DNA): TGCGCCAGCAGCCCTCGACAGAACAATGAGCAGTTCTTC.

This clone was counted only a few times. The V gene is TRBV11-2, the J gene TRBJ2-7, with TRBD1 as a possible D gene (6 bases). From germline, CDR1 is SGHAT and CDR2 FQNNGV. This CDR3 is 14 amino acids long. The ends were cut back, 0 bases at V and 3 bases at J, with 9 bases in the middle. This CDR3 is CASSLEAGDYEQYF. Written as DNA, the CDR3 is TGTGCCAGCAGCTTAGAGGCAGGGGACTACGAGCAGTACTTC.

V gene TRBV6-6 combines with J gene TRBJ2-7; no clear D gene. Per the germline V gene, CDR1 is MNHNY and CDR2 is SVGAGI (reference sequence). V lost 0 bases and J lost 3, with 9 bases in between. The CDR3 is 14 residues long. CDR3 region: CASSYSASNYEQYF. The CDR3 DNA follows: TGTGCCAGCAGTTACTCGGCATCCAACTACGAGCAGTACTTC.

The J gene is TRBJ2-1, the V gene TRBV6-4; 8 bases agree with TRBD2. Germline V gene sequence: CDR1 MRHNA, CDR2 SNTAGT. This CDR3 has 16 residues. Trimming removed 2 bases from V and 7 bases from J; junction bases left unmatched: 10. The CDR3 sequence: CASSDESGRAFNEQFF. DNA of the CDR3: TGTGCCAGCAGTGACGAGTCCGGGAGGGCCTTTAATGAGCAGTTCTTC.

This clone showed up just a few times. The chain recombines TRBV5-4 with TRBJ2-3; D perhaps matches TRBD2 (5 bases). CDR3 size: 11 residues. Germline V gene sequence: CDR1 SGHNT, CDR2 YYREEE (reference sequence). V dropped 7 bases and J dropped 8 bases, with 11 bases sitting between them. CDR3 sequence reads: CASLGEGTQYF. In nucleotides, the CDR3 is TGTGCCAGCCTAGGTGAGGGTACGCAGTATTTT.

J is TRBJ2-2 and V is TRBV7-2; a weak D match, TRBD1 (6 bases). The CDR3 contains 17 residues. Germline V gene lookup returns CDR1 SGHTA and CDR2 FQGNSA. With 5 bases removed from V and 4 bases from J, the gap between germline ends came to 20 bases. The CDR3, as DNA: TGTGCCAGCAGCCGGACAGCGACCGGGGAAATCACCGGGGAGCTGTTTTTT. Protein: CASSRTATGEITGELFF.

This chain links TRBV27 with TRBJ2-5; D is possibly TRBD1 (6 bases). The V end was cut by 5 bases, the J end by 2 bases, with 21 bases between. CDR1 is MNHEY and CDR2 is SMNVEV in the germline V gene (reference sequence). The CDR3 contains 17 residues. In DNA form, the CDR3 reads TGTGCCAGCAGTCTAAGTCGACAGGCTTGGCAACAAGAGACCCAGTACTTC. This gives the protein CASSLSRQAWQQETQYF.

The chain combines TRBV27 with TRBJ1-3, with a possible D match to TRBD1 (6 bases). V was shortened by 6 bases and J by 1 base, with 13 bases between the two germline ends. This CDR3 has 15 residues. Looked up from germline, CDR1 is MNHEY and CDR2 is SMNVEV (reference sequence). The CDR3 sequence: CASRSRGGSGNTIYF. Here the CDR3 DNA reads TGTGCCAGCAGGTCCAGGGGTGGTTCTGGAAACACCATATATTTT.

The chain has TRBV19 and TRBJ2-2; D unresolved. This CDR3 has 12 residues. Germline loops: CDR1 LNHDA, CDR2 SQIVND (reference sequence). V dropped 6 bases and J dropped 2 bases, with 4 bases sitting between them. The CDR3 spells CASSTNTGELFF. The CDR3 region has the DNA TGTGCCAGTAGCACAAACACCGGGGAGCTGTTTTTT. Using reference TRBV19 and TRBJ2-2 for the parts outside the CDR3, the full variable domain is DGGITQSPKYLFRKEGQNVTLSCEQNLNHDAMYWYRQDPGQGLRLIYYSQIVNDFQKGDIAEGYSVSREKKESFPLTVTSAQKNPTAFYLCASSTNTGELFFGEGSRLTVL.

V is TRBV5-1 and J is TRBJ2-1; TRBD1 agrees at 7 bases. J lost 5 bases, V lost 1 base, and 6 bases had no gene match. This CDR3 is built from 15 residues. Germline lookup yields CDR1 SGHRS and CDR2 YFSETQ. The CDR3 DNA follows: TGCGCCAGCAGCTTGACAGGGGCATATAACAATGAGCAGTTCTTC. Protein sequence: CASSLTGAYNNEQFF.

The chain joins TRBV11-1 to TRBJ2-3, with D possibly TRBD2 on 8 matching bases. Germline CDR1 is SGHAT and CDR2 is FQDESV (reference sequence). CDR3 length: 16 residues. The germline V and J ends were trimmed by 8 bases and 2 bases, with 20 bases remaining between them. In DNA form, the CDR3 reads TGTGCCAGCGCACGAGGGGGCGGGGGGTTCACAGATACGCAGTATTTT. Translation gives CASARGGGGFTDTQYF.

The chain has TRBV2 and TRBJ2-7, with TRBD1 identical over 9 bases. There are 13 residues in the CDR3. The J segment lost 7 bases and the V segment lost 4 bases, leaving 5 bases of the junction unmatched. Germline CDR1 SNHLY, CDR2 FYNNEI. The CDR3 protein is CASSADRGVEQYF. DNA of the CDR3: TGTGCCAGCAGTGCGGACAGGGGAGTTGAGCAGTACTTC.

This clone appeared a few times. This chain joins TRBV29-1 and TRBJ1-1; D ambiguous. The CDR3 is made up of 10 amino acids. CDR1 is SQVTM and CDR2 is ANQGSEA in the germline V gene. V shed 5 bases and J shed 6 bases, with 7 bases lying between them. CDR3 loop: CSVQSSEAFF. CDR3 nucleotides: TGCAGCGTTCAAAGCTCTGAAGCTTTCTTT.

The V and J genes are TRBV2 and TRBJ2-5, with TRBD1 identical over 7 bases. Gene TRBJ2-7 matches the end of the DNA better, so the J call may be wrong. CDR1 is SNHLY and CDR2 is FYNNEI in the germline V gene. The CDR3 consists of 12 residues. CDR3: CASSGQGYEQYF. In nucleotides, the CDR3 is TGTGCCAGCAGTGGACAGGGCTACGAGCAGTACTTC.

V and J are TRBV29-1 and TRBJ2-3; 8 nucleotides line up with TRBD1. CDR3 length equals 15 residues. The germline gives CDR1 SQVTM, CDR2 ANQGSEA. With 6 bases clipped from V and 0 bases from J, the junction kept 8 bases outside the gene matches. The CDR3 nucleotides read TGCAGCGTCGGGGACAGGCTCTCTAGCACAGATACGCAGTATTTT. Its protein product is CSVGDRLSSTDTQYF.

V usage is TRBV25-1 and J usage is TRBJ2-4, with D perhaps TRBD2 (5 bases). V lost 2 bases and J lost 2, with 7 bases in between. Germline V lookup: CDR1 MGHDK, CDR2 SYGVNS. The CDR3 has 14 residues. CDR3 protein: CASSEEGTKNIQYF. For the CDR3, the DNA is TGTGCCAGCAGTGAAGAGGGAACCAAAAACATTCAGTACTTC.

V and J are TRBV9 and TRBJ2-1; 11 bases match TRBD2. Germline lookup yields CDR1 SGDLS and CDR2 YYNGEE. The CDR3 spans 15 residues. Unmatched junction bases numbered 4, after V lost 2 bases and J lost 6 bases. CDR3 sequence reads: CASSVSGGASNEQFF. In nucleotides, the CDR3 is TGTGCCAGCAGCGTTAGCGGGGGGGCATCCAATGAGCAGTTCTTC.

V usage is TRBV19 and J usage is TRBJ1-4; TRBD1 is a possible D gene (5 bases). Germline V gene lookup returns CDR1 LNHDA and CDR2 SQIVND (reference sequence). The CDR3 contains 16 residues. The V end was cut by 2 bases, the J end by 3 bases, with 13 bases between. The CDR3: CASSIQGGGSNEKLFF. The CDR3 DNA reads as TGTGCCAGTAGTATACAGGGAGGAGGATCTAATGAAAAACTGTTTTTT. Variable domain in full (rest from reference TRBV19 and TRBJ1-4): DGGITQSPKYLFRKEGQNVTLSCEQNLNHDAMYWYRQDPGQGLRLIYYSQIVNDFQKGDIAEGYSVSREKKESFPLTVTSAQKNPTAFYLCASSIQGGGSNEKLFFGSGTQLSVL.

V usage is TRBV6-6 and J usage is TRBJ2-1; the D gene is possibly TRBD2 (6 bases). V was shortened by 4 bases and J by 6 bases, with 16 bases between the two germline ends. The CDR3 extends over 15 amino acids. Germline CDR1 MNHNY, CDR2 SVGAGI (reference sequence). Here the CDR3 reads CASSSSDYGTNEQFF. DNA for the CDR3: TGTGCCAGCAGTTCCTCGGACTATGGGACCAATGAGCAGTTCTTC.

The chain has TRBV7-9 and TRBJ1-1, with 7 bases fitting TRBD1. Germline V CDR1 and CDR2: SEHNR, FQNEAQ (reference sequence). This CDR3 spans 15 amino acids. Trimming took 1 base from V and 8 from J; bases not matched to a gene: 10. The CDR3 sequence: CASSLEGRSDREAFF. The DNA of the CDR3 is TGTGCCAGCAGCTTAGAAGGACGGTCGGACAGGGAAGCTTTCTTT.

V and J are TRBV11-2 and TRBJ2-2, with TRBD2 matching over 7 bases. CDR1 and CDR2 from the germline V gene are SGHAT and FQNNGV. CDR3 size: 17 residues. With 0 bases clipped from V and 4 bases from J, the junction kept 8 bases outside the gene matches. The CDR3 loop reads CASSLDRLAGATGELFF. The CDR3 coding sequence is TGTGCCAGCAGCTTAGATCGATTGGCGGGAGCCACCGGGGAGCTGTTTTTT.

This clone was found once. CDR3 nucleotide sequence: TGTGCCAGCAGCTTAGGGTCCCCCCCCAGGGGATCGGGCGGCTACACCTTC. It is translated as CASSLGSPPRGSGGYTF. The genes are TRBV7-6 and TRBJ1-2, with D possibly being TRBD1 (6 bases). The CDR3 is 17 amino acids. Trimming pared 1 base from V and 8 bases from J, leaving 23 bases between. Germline loops: CDR1 SGHVS, CDR2 FNYEAQ. The full variable domain, with the rest looked up from reference TRBV7-6 and TRBJ1-2, is GAGVSQSPRYKVTKRGQDVALRCDPISGHVSLYWYRQALGQGPEFLTYFNYEAQQDKSGLPNDRFSAERPEGSISTLTIQRTEQRDSAMYRCASSLGSPPRGSGGYTFGSGTRLTVV.

This clone was seen just once. V usage is TRBV10-1 and J usage is TRBJ2-2; perhaps TRBD2 as D (7 bases). Germline lookup yields CDR1 WNHNN and CDR2 SYGVQD (reference sequence). The CDR3 spans 15 residues. The V and J ends lost 6 bases and 4 bases respectively, with 15 bases between them. The CDR3 reads CASREHREGTGELFF. The DNA for the CDR3 is TGCGCCAGCAGGGAACACAGGGAGGGCACCGGGGAGCTGTTTTTT.

V and J are TRBV6-6 and TRBJ2-7; TRBD1 matches 7 bases. This CDR3 has 14 amino acids. V gave up 6 bases and J gave up 2 bases; unmatched junction bases: 7. Germline V gene data show CDR1 as MNHNY and CDR2 as SVGAGI (reference sequence). The CDR3 DNA sequence: TGTGCCAGCAGCCGAGGCGACAGGGCCTACGAGCAGTACTTC. It specifies CASSRGDRAYEQYF.